This TCR beta chain came from a study of a mutant IDH1 vaccine in newly diagnosed glioma. Study-level results: There were vaccine-induced immune responses in more than 85% of the patients.

As regards this clone: The target antigen is unknown.

Time point reported: baseline, week 1 (first vaccination visit). Stated treatment: pre-vaccination baseline after standard-of-care therapy. Sequencing used immunoSEQ multiplex PCR; TCRdb keeps in-frame clones, though not all of them. This table has tens of thousands of clones, approximately 83% appearing once. The sample was PBMCs, taken from a glioma patient treated with radiotherapy, temozolomide or both. The TCR was taken from a woman aged 45 to 65 with glioma.

CDR3: CASSSRGTSGAGELFF. The CDR3 DNA reads as TGTGCCAGCAGCTCCCGTGGGACTAGCGGGGCCGGGGAGCTGTTTTTT. This chain uses TRBV5-6 with TRBJ2-2, with 13 bases identical to TRBD2. With V trimmed by 3 bases and J by 6 bases, 5 bases remained unmatched. CDR1 and CDR2 (germline): SGHDT, YYEEEE. The CDR3 covers 16 residues.